Detailed here is one T cell receptor beta chain. Antigen specificity is unknown. The data stem from a study of PD-1 blockade in classical Hodgkin lymphoma. TCRdb's table, derived via immunoSEQ multiplex PCR, lists solely in-frame clones and lacks some. The top ten clones hold about 20% of a sample with fewer than 100,000 clones, around 90% of them seen once. Findings of the study overall: Underlying causes for the observed repertoire differences were not defined, possibly disease activity or prior therapy. At C4D1, TCR diversity had climbed significantly for CD4+ cells, though not for CD8+ cells. Newly diagnosed patients were reported to exhibit reduced baseline TCR diversity relative to healthy donors.

Trimming pared 2 bases from V and 0 bases from J, leaving 8 bases between. CDR3 length equals 14 residues. The germline V gene has CDR1 MNHEY and CDR2 SMNVEV (reference sequence). Each patient experienced a relapse that followed autologous stem cell transplantation, and brentuximab vedotin exposure varied. Each best response was a complete response, a partial response or progressive disease. This chain connects TRBV27 to TRBJ2-7, with D possibly TRBD1 on 6 matching bases. This clonotype was obtained from a human donor with classical Hodgkin lymphoma. The source was peripheral blood mononuclear cells (PBMCs), collected at baseline. Here the CDR3 reads CASSLQGGSYEQYF. The CDR3 DNA follows: TGTGCCAGCAGTTTACAAGGGGGCTCCTACGAGCAGTACTTC.